The TCR beta chain described here comes from a study of T cell responses to AZD1222 COVID-19 vaccine. The table came from immunoSEQ multiplex PCR; TCRdb's copy has only in-frame clones and leaves some out. Seen here are more than 150,000 clones, roughly nine tenths observed once, and the top ten hold 1.5% to 2%. CDR1 and CDR2 from the germline V gene are SGHRS and YFSETQ. V was pared by 2 bases and J by 3 bases, with 6 bases between. The CDR3 has 13 residues. The origin of this receptor is an adult in good health. The chain is built from TRBV5-1 and TRBJ1-5; D unclear. The sample here was peripheral blood, taken on day 0 of AZD1222 vaccination. The CDR3 region has the DNA TGCGCCAGCAGCTTTGGATACAATCAGCCCCAGCATTTT. It specifies CASSFGYNQPQHF.